The clone carrying this TCR beta chain appeared a single time. The data stem from a study of cytomegalovirus exposure and HLA in healthy donors. The study ran its PCR with 60 Vbeta and 13 Jbeta primers. Libraries were prepared by immunoSEQ multiplex PCR; TCRdb keeps only in-frame clonotypes and omits some of them. The sample yields some 120,000 clones, over 70% seen once. The CDR3 totals 15 residues. From germline, CDR1 is SGHTA and CDR2 FQGNSA. Deletions cut 1 base from V and 5 bases from J, with 12 bases between. J is TRBJ2-1 and V is TRBV7-2; a weak D match, TRBD2 (5 bases). Sequencing was carried out using PBMCs. This sequence originates from a man younger than 30 in good health and CMV-seropositive. The CDR3 DNA reads TGTGCCAGCAGCTTAGGGGGTACTAGAAACAATGAGCAGTTCTTC. Protein: CASSLGGTRNNEQFF.